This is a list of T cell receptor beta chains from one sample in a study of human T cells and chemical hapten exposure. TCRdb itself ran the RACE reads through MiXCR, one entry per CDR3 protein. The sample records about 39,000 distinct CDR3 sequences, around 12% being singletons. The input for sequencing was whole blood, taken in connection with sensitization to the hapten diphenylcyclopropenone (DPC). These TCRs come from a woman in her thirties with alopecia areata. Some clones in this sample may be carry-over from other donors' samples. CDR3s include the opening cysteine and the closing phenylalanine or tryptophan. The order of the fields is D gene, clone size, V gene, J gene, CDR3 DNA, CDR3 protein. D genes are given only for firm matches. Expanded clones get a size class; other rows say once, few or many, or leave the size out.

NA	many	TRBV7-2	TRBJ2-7	TGTGCCAGCAGCCGAACGGACAGTTCGACCTACGAGCAGTACTTC	CASSRTDSSTYEQYF
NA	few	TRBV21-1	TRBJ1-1	TGTGCCAGCAGCAAAAAGGAGGACAGGGGCGACATGAACACTGAAGCTTTCTTT	CASSKKEDRGDMNTEAFF
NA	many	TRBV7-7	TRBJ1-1	TGTGCCAGCAGCTTAAGGGACACTGAAGCTTTCTTT	CASSLRDTEAFF
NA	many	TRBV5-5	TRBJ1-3	TGTGCCAGCACCCGGACGGAGAACTCTGGAAACACCATATATTTT	CASTRTENSGNTIYF
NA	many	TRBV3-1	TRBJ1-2	TGTGCCAGCAGCCAAGTTCGAGGGGGGCAAGGGAGAGGCTACACCTTC	CASSQVRGGQGRGYTF
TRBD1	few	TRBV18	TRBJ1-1	TGTGCCAGCTCCGGGACAGGGGGTGAAGCTTTCTTT	CASSGTGGEAFF
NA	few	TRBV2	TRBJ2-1	TGTGCCAGCAGTTCCGGGACAACTTCCTACAATGAGCAGTTCTTC	CASSSGTTSYNEQFF
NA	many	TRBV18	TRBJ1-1	TGTGCCAGCTCAGCGGGACCGGTACTTTTTAACACTGAAGCTTTCTTT	CASSAGPVLFNTEAFF
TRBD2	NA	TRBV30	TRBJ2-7	TGTGCCTGGAGTCCTAGCGGGACCGATCCCTACGAGCAGTACTTC	CAWSPSGTDPYEQYF
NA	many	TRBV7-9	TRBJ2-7	TGTGCCAGCAGCTTAGACAGCACCTACGAGCAGTACTTC	CASSLDSTYEQYF
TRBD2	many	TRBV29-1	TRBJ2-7	TGCAGCGTATACCTCCAGGTGGGCACTAGCGGGCGAACCTACGAGCAGTACTTC	CSVYLQVGTSGRTYEQYF
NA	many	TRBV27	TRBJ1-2	TGTGCCAGCAGTTTAAGGCCTAACTATGGCTACACCTTC	CASSLRPNYGYTF
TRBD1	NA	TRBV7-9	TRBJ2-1	TGTGCCAGCAGCGCCCCCGGACAGGGGCTACAGTTCTTC	CASSAPGQGLQFF
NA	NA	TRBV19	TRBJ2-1	TGTGCCAGTAGTAAATCAAACAACAATGAGCAGTTCTTC	CASSKSNNNEQFF
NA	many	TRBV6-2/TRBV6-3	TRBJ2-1	TGTGCCAGCAGCCGGACTGACCCATCCTACAATGAGCAGTTCTTC	CASSRTDPSYNEQFF
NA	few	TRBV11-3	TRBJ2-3	TGTGCCAGCAGCTTAGGTCGAGATACGCAGTATTTT	CASSLGRDTQYF
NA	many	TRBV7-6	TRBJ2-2	TGTGCCAGCAGCTTAGTTCTAAACACCGGGGAGCTGTTTTTT	CASSLVLNTGELFF
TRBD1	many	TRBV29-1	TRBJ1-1	TGCAGCGTCACAGGGGGCGAAGCTTTCTTT	CSVTGGEAFF
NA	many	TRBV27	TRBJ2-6	TGTGCCAGCAGTAAAAGCTCTGGGGCCAACGTCCTGACTTTC	CASSKSSGANVLTF
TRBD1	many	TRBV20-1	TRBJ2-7	TGCAGTGCAGTAAGACAGGGAGCCCCCTACGAGCAGTACTTC	CSAVRQGAPYEQYF
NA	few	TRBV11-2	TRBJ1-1	TGTGCCAGCAGCTTAGATCTGGGGTCTGAAGCTTTCTTT	CASSLDLGSEAFF
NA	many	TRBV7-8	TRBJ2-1	TGTGCCAGCAGCTTTTGGACAGAGGATTACAATGAGCAGTTCTTC	CASSFWTEDYNEQFF
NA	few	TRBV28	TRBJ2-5	TGTGCCAGCAGCCAACCTAAAAAGACCCAGTACTTC	CASSQPKKTQYF
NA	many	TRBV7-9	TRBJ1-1	TGTGCCAGCAGCTTAGAAAGGTACCAAGCTTTCTTT	CASSLERYQAFF
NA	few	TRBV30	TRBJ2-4	TGTGCCTGTCATGAGCTAGCCAAAAACATTCAGTACTTC	CACHELAKNIQYF
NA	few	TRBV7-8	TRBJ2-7	TGTGCCAGCAGCCCGACGGGGCAGTACGAGCAGTACTTC	CASSPTGQYEQYF
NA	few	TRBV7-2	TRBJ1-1	TGTGCCAGCAGCTTAGTGTCCCCGCATGAAGCTTTCTTT	CASSLVSPHEAFF
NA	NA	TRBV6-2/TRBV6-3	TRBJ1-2	TGTGCCAGCAGTTACTCAGGGCCTTATGGCTACACCTTC	CASSYSGPYGYTF
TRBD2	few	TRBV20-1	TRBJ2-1	TGCAGTGCTAGAGATTTAGCGGGAGGCCCCGAGTTCTTC	CSARDLAGGPEFF
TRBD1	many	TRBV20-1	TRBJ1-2	TGCAGTGCTAGAAAGACAGGGCTTGCCTATGGCTACACCTTC	CSARKTGLAYGYTF
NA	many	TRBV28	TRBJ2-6	TGTGCCAGCAGTCGGGGGGCTCGCTCTGGGGCCAACGTCCTGACTTTC	CASSRGARSGANVLTF
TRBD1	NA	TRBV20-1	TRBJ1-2	TGCAGTGCTAGAGCCGGGACAGGAAACTATGGCTACACCTTC	CSARAGTGNYGYTF
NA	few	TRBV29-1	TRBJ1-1	TGCAGCGCATGGACAGCTGACACTGAAGCTTTCTTT	CSAWTADTEAFF
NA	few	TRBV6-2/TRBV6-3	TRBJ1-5	TGTGCCAGCAGTTCCTTTGGACGGCCCCAGCATTTT	CASSSFGRPQHF
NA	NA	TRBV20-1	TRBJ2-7	TGCAGTGCTAGAGATTACGGGAGTACCTACGAGCAGTACTTC	CSARDYGSTYEQYF
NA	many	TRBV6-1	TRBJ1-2	TGTGCCAGCAGTGAAGCGGCAGGCCCTAACTATGGCTACACCTTC	CASSEAAGPNYGYTF
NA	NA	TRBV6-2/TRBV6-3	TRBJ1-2	TGTGCCAGCAGTTACCCGGGGACTGGCTACACCTTC	CASSYPGTGYTF
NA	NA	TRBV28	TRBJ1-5	TGTGCCAGCAGTTTATCGGTCCCGAATCAGCCCCAGCATTTT	CASSLSVPNQPQHF
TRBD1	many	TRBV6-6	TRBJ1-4	TGTGCCAGCACCCGGGACAGGGTTGCAACTAATGAAAAACTGTTTTTT	CASTRDRVATNEKLFF
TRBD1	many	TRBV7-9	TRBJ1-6	TGTGCCAGCAGCCCAGACAGGGGGCGGACGAGTCCACCCCTCCACTTT	CASSPDRGRTSPPLHF
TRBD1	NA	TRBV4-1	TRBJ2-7	TGCGCCAGCAGCCGACTGACAGGGGAGCACGACGAGCAGTACTTC	CASSRLTGEHDEQYF
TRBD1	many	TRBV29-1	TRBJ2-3	TGCAGCGTTGTCAGGGGGCTGGCAGATACGCAGTATTTT	CSVVRGLADTQYF
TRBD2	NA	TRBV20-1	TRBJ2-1	TGCAGTGCTATCCCGGGACTAGCGGACAATGAGCAGTTCTTC	CSAIPGLADNEQFF
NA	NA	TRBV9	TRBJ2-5	TGTGCCAGCAGCCCCTCTCCCGGACCCGGGGAGACCCAGTACTTC	CASSPSPGPGETQYF
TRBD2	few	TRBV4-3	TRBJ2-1	TGCGCCAGCAGCCAAGGATTGCCGGAGATAGCGGGTCACAATGAGCAGTTCTTC	CASSQGLPEIAGHNEQFF